This T cell receptor (beta chain) was sequenced during a study of T-cell memory formation after mild COVID-19. Trimming removed 5 bases from V and 2 bases from J; junction bases left unmatched: 9. The CDR3 has 17 residues. MiXCR, applied by TCRdb to the 5' RACE reads, yields one record per CDR3 protein. The table records roughly 380,000 distinct CDR3 sequences, 28% of them present only once. This receptor was taken from an adult woman who had mild COVID-19 (a few samples of this study predate the infection). Cell type and time point are not known. Sequenced sample: PBMCs or a T cell subset sorted from them (not recorded which). This chain connects TRBV12-3 or TRBV12-4 to TRBJ1-5; 10 positions agree with TRBD1. CDR3 sequence (DNA): TGTGCCAGCAGTCAAAGGACAGGGGGAAAAGGCAATCAGCCCCAGCATTTT. This translates into CASSQRTGGKGNQPQHF.